A single sample is the source of the 10 T cell receptor beta chains below, sequenced in a study of T cells after yellow fever vaccination. TCRdb ran MiXCR on the 5' RACE reads and lists one entry per CDR3 protein. The sample holds some 350,000 distinct CDR3 sequences, about 4% seen once. Sequenced material: PBMCs, taken 5 days after the yellow fever booster vaccination. These receptors came from a man aged 18 to 29 who received the YFV17D yellow fever vaccine.

This clonotype was observed a handful of times. The V call is TRBV28, the J call TRBJ2-1; D remains unclear. The CDR3 consists of 13 residues. The germline V and J ends were trimmed by 3 bases and 4 bases, with 7 bases remaining between them. The germline V gene has CDR1 MDHEN and CDR2 SYDVKM. CDR3 in DNA: TGTGCCAGCAGTTTTCTTAGTTACAATGAGCAGTTCTTC. This encodes CASSFLSYNEQFF.

V usage is TRBV5-1 and J usage is TRBJ1-1; no firm D call. The length of the CDR3 is 13 residues. Germline loops: CDR1 SGHRS, CDR2 YFSETQ. With 0 bases removed from V and 4 bases from J, the gap between germline ends came to 7 bases. This CDR3 reads CASSLDQSTEAFF. In nucleotides, the CDR3 is TGCGCCAGCAGCTTGGACCAGAGCACTGAAGCTTTCTTT.

V is TRBV15 and J is TRBJ2-7, with D uncertain. Germline CDR1 LNHNV, CDR2 YYDKDF (reference sequence). The CDR3 is made up of 14 amino acids. Trimming took off 0 bases at V and 7 bases at J, with 13 bases between the two ends. CDR3 in amino acids: CATSRDPRPGEQYV. Written as DNA, the CDR3 is TGTGCCACCAGCAGAGATCCGAGGCCCGGGGAGCAGTACGTC.

This clonotype was picked up a small number of times. This chain joins TRBV5-5 and TRBJ2-4; 9 bases align to TRBD1. V lost 7 bases, J lost 1 base, and 6 bases stayed unmatched. The CDR3 totals 15 residues. Germline CDR1 and CDR2: SGHKS and YYEKEE (reference sequence). The CDR3 coding sequence is TGTGCCAGCGCACAGGGGGCTTTCGCCAAAAACATTCAGTACTTC. Translation: CASAQGAFAKNIQYF.

This clonotype was seen a few times. V is TRBV6-2 or TRBV6-3 and J is TRBJ1-5; no definite D call. This CDR3 contains 15 residues. Trimming left V 2 bases short and J 4 bases short, with 12 bases between. CDR1 and CDR2 (germline): MNHEY, SVGEGT. The CDR3 is CASSYGRALNQPQHF. In nucleotides, the CDR3 is TGTGCCAGCAGTTACGGCCGGGCACTGAATCAGCCCCAGCATTTT.

The chain carries TRBV20-1 and TRBJ1-5, with 8 bases lining up with TRBD1. The CDR3 runs 16 residues. Germline CDR1 reads DFQATT; CDR2 reads SNEGSKA (reference sequence). J gave up 6 bases and V 4 bases, and 14 bases lay outside the gene matches. In DNA, the CDR3 is TGCAGTGCTACCGGACAGGGAATCCTCCGTGGTCAGCCCCAGCATTTT. Protein sequence: CSATGQGILRGQPQHF.

The chain carries TRBV9 and TRBJ2-2, with 9 bases lining up with TRBD2. The junction had 5 bases not matched to a gene; V was cut back by 3 bases and J by 5 bases. Germline assignment: CDR1 SGDLS and CDR2 YYNGEE. The CDR3 runs 15 residues. CDR3 region: CASSGRGGVTGELFF. CDR3 in DNA: TGTGCCAGCAGCGGTCGCGGGGGGGTTACCGGGGAGCTGTTTTTT.

There are a few counts of this clonotype. The chain combines TRBV29-1 with TRBJ2-3, with 9 bases identical to TRBD1. The length of the CDR3 is 15 residues. The germline gives CDR1 SQVTM, CDR2 ANQGSEA. The CDR3 loop is CSGRFGTGTGSTQYF. The CDR3 nucleotides are TGCAGTGGGAGGTTCGGGACAGGGACCGGATCTACGCAGTATTTT.

This clonotype came up many times. The rearrangement joins TRBV20-1 to TRBJ2-5; 7 nucleotides line up with TRBD2. Looked up from germline, CDR1 is DFQATT and CDR2 is SNEGSKA (reference sequence). V shed 1 base and J 4 bases; nucleotides not matched to a gene: 3. The length of the CDR3 is 13 residues. CDR3 in amino acids: CSARGTGGETQYF. The CDR3, as DNA: TGCAGTGCTAGAGGGACGGGAGGAGAGACCCAGTACTTC.

The chain employs TRBV4-2 and TRBJ1-1; D not certain. Looked up from germline, CDR1 is LGHNA and CDR2 is YNFKEQ. Deletions cut 2 bases from V and 3 bases from J, with 7 bases between. The CDR3 has 13 amino acids. The CDR3: CASSQTSDTEAFF. DNA of the CDR3: TGTGCCAGCAGCCAAACATCGGACACTGAAGCTTTCTTT.